This T cell receptor beta chain stems from a study of T-cell reconstitution after alpha-beta-depleted transplantation in children. The TCRbeta library incorporated unique molecular identifiers. From the PCR reads, TCRdb called clonotypes with MiXCR, one entry per CDR3 protein. The sample consists of about 640,000 distinct CDR3 sequences, roughly 17% of them appearing once. This clonotype came up a few times. V shed 5 bases and J shed 3 bases, with 16 bases lying between them. CDR1 is SQVTM, CDR2 ANQGSEA, per germline. The CDR3 is 14 amino acids. This clonotype was sampled from a human donor who donated a stem cell graft to a child with acute myeloid leukemia. The V gene is TRBV29-1, the J gene TRBJ1-2, with TRBD1 as a possible D gene (5 bases). The sequencing here drew on PBMCs from the stem cell graft donor, taken from the stem cell graft. The CDR3, as DNA: TGCAGCGTTTGGATCCAGGGTTGGGACTATGGCTACACCTTC. It translates to CSVWIQGWDYGYTF.